This T cell receptor (beta chain) was profiled in a study of OX40 agonist ivuxolimab in advanced cancers. Study-level background: The costimulatory receptor OX40 (CD134) was targeted by ivuxolimab, a fully human IgG2 agonistic monoclonal antibody. Intravenous ivuxolimab was administered to patients every 2 weeks at six dose levels: 0.01, 0.1, 0.3, 1.5, 3 and 10 mg/kg. Of the approximately 54 dose-escalation patients, hepatocellular carcinoma was present in approximately 20, melanoma in around 15, renal cell carcinoma in 9 and head and neck cancer in 9. A male proportion of 75% to 85% and a mean age of around 60 years, ranging from roughly 20 to 80, were recorded for the dose-escalation cohort. Prior anti-PD-1, anti-PD-L1 or anti-CTLA-4 therapy was permitted, and checkpoint inhibitors had been received by about two fifths of dose-escalation patients. Partial responses occurred in three dose-escalation patients, of whom one had hepatocellular carcinoma and two had cutaneous melanoma. Peripheral TCRbeta sequencing was intended to test whether TCR sequence diversity was altered and clonal T-cell expansion was caused by ivuxolimab. The paper reports the monotherapy dose-escalation portion (N = 52 patients) of the phase I ivuxolimab trial.

General study outcomes and caveats: Low levels of normalized T-cell clonal expansion were also seen in some patients who did not respond. After ivuxolimab, more expanded clones were found on average in CD8+ T cells than in CD4+ T cells. At doses from 0.1 to 3.0 mg/kg, clonal expansion was seen in both CD4+ and CD8+ blood T cells between baseline and week 6. In the 0.1-3.0 mg/kg groups, partial responders were among the patients with the lowest normalized peripheral clonal expansion, particularly in CD8+ T cells. The antigen specificity of the peripheral T cells that underwent clonal expansion was not determined.

The trial excluded patients who had a history of autoimmune disease or were on systemic immunosuppression. Peripheral blood for TCR sequencing was drawn from every dose cohort at baseline, at cycle 4 day 1 and at cycle 7 day 1. The samples were taken from a phase I, first-in-human, multicenter, open-label dose-escalation trial of ivuxolimab. Adults with locally advanced or metastatic melanoma, renal cell carcinoma, hepatocellular carcinoma or head and neck squamous cell carcinoma were enrolled in the trial. Before TCR sequencing, CD4+ T cells and CD8+ T cells from peripheral blood were sorted into separate populations. This clone was detected a few times. Its antigen is not yet known. No much larger clone exists at a distance of one base, and base qualities are not known. Genomic DNA was isolated from the sorted cells so that the TCRbeta CDR3 region could be sequenced. TCRbeta CDR3 regions were sequenced using the immunoSEQ Assay. TCRdb limited this immuneACCESS table to in-frame rearrangements with V and J called. A share of clones is missing; checked studies link under half to unresolved V genes, and the rest is unexplained. For this sample there are about 82,000 clones; 70% to 90% appear just once. 0.75% to 1% of the sample is in the top ten clones.

CDR1 and CDR2 were assigned from the germline V gene (reference sequence) as LNHDA and SQIVND. V is pared back by 8 bases and J by 1 base, with 10 bases lying between the germline termini. The CDR3 holds 13 amino acids from the cysteine to the phenylalanine. The retained sequence is limited to the CDR3, 39 bases, with the frame set at the first base. Specimen: CD4+ or CD8+ T cells sorted from blood, collected in a trial of the OX40 agonist ivuxolimab. The receptor's source is an adult with an advanced solid tumor such as melanoma, head and neck, liver or kidney cancer. The rearrangement combines TRBV19 with TRBJ2-3, with the D gene not confidently named. Read as DNA, the sequence is TGTGCCAGTCTGCCCCAAGGCACAGATACGCAGTATTTT. Translated, this gives CASLPQGTDTQYF.